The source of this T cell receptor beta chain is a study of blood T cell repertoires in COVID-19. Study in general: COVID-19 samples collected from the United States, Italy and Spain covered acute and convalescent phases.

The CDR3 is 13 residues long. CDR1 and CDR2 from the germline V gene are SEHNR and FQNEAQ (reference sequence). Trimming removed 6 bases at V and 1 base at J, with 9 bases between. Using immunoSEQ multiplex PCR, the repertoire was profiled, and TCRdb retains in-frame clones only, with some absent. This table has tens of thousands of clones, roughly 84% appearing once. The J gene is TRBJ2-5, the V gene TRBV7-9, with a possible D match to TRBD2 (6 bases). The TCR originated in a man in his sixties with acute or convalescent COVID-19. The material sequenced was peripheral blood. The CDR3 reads CASRERVQETQYF. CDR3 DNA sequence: TGTGCCAGCAGGGAGCGGGTCCAAGAGACCCAGTACTTC. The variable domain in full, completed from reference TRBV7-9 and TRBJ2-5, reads DTGVSQNPRHKITKRGQNVTFRCDPISEHNRLYWYRQTLGQGPEFLTYFQNEAQLEKSRLLSDRFSAERPKGSFSTLEIQRTEQGDSAMYLCASRERVQETQYFGPGTRLLVL.